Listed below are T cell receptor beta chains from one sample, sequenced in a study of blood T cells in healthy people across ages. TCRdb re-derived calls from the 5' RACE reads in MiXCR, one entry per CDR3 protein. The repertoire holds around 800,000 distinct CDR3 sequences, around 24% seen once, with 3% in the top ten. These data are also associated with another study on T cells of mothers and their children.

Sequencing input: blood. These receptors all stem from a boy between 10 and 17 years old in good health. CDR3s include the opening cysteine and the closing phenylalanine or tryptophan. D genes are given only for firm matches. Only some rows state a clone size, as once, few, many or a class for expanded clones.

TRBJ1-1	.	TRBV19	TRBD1	CASNQGATEAFF	TGTGCCAGTAATCAGGGGGCCACTGAAGCTTTCTTT
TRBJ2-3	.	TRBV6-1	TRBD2	CASSPLAGYTDTQYF	TGTGCCAGCAGTCCACTAGCGGGGTACACAGATACGCAGTATTTT
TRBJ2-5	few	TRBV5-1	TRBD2	CASTDSSGGPKQTQYF	TGCGCCAGCACGGACTCTAGCGGGGGGCCGAAGCAGACCCAGTACTTC
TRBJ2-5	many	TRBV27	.	CASSLQPGETQYF	TGTGCCAGCAGTTTGCAGCCCGGAGAGACCCAGTACTTC
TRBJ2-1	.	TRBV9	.	CASSPPQGSYNEQFF	TGTGCCAGCAGCCCTCCGCAGGGGTCGTACAATGAGCAGTTCTTC
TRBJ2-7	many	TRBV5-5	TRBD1	CASSLSGQVLSEQYF	TGTGCCAGCAGCTTGTCGGGACAGGTATTATCCGAGCAGTACTTC
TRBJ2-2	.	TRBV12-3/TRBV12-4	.	CASSLDPTHTGELFF	TGTGCCAGCAGTTTAGATCCTACCCACACCGGGGAGCTGTTTTTT
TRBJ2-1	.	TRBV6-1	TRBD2	CASSEGRLAGHNEQFF	TGTGCCAGCAGTGAAGGGAGACTAGCGGGGCACAATGAGCAGTTCTTC
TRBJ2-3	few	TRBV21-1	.	CASSGRRGTLTDTQYF	TGTGCCAGCAGCGGGCGTCGGGGGACCCTCACAGATACGCAGTATTTT
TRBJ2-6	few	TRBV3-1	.	CASTSEEFGANVLTF	TGTGCCAGCACGAGTGAAGAGTTCGGGGCCAACGTCCTGACTTTC
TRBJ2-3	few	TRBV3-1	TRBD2	CASTQGLAARRGTDTQYF	TGTGCCAGCACCCAGGGACTAGCGGCGAGGAGGGGCACAGATACGCAGTATTTT
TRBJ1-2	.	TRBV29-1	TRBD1	CSVRVSGTGGLGYTF	TGCAGCGTTCGGGTGTCTGGGACAGGGGGCCTTGGCTACACCTTT
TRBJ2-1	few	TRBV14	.	CASSARTIGHNEQFF	TGTGCCAGCAGCGCACGGACTATAGGTCACAATGAGCAGTTCTTC
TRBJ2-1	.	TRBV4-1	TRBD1	CASSGRTGDVTDEQFF	TGCGCCAGCAGCGGGCGGACAGGAGACGTTACGGATGAGCAGTTCTTC